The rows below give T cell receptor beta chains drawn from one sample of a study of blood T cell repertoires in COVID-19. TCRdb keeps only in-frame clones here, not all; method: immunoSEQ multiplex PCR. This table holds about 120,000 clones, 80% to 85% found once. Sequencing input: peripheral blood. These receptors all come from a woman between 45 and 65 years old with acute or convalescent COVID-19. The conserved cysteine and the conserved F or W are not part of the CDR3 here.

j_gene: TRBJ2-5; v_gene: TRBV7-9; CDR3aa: ASSLVVASGQETQY
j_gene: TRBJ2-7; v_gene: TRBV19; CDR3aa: ASSIDGGWGEQY
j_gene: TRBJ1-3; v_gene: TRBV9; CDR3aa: ASSEGGTDGNTIY
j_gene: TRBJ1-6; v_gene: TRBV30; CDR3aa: AWSVDSPSPLH
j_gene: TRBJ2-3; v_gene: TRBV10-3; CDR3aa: AAGRQITDTQY
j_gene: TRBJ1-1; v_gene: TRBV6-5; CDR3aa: ASRRTNTEAF
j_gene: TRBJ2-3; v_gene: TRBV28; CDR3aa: ASSLGGASGSYTQY
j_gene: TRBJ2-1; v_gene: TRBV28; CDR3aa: ASRLTTGNNEQF
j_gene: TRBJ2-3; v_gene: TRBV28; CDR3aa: ASSDLADTQY
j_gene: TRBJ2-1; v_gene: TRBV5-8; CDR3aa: ASNFPTGQGIYNEQF
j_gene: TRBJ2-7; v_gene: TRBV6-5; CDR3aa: ASQTSGSFQEQY
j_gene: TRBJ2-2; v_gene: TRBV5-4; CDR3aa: ASSLGLGAGEEELF
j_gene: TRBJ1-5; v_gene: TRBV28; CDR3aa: ATSLTYRSPQH
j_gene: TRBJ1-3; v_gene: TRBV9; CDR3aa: ASSGLGSDSGNTIY
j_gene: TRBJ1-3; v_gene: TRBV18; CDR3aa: ASSPIRSGNTIY
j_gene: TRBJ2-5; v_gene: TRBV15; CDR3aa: ATSTGGETQY
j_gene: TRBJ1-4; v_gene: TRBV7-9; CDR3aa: ASSPNEATNEKLF
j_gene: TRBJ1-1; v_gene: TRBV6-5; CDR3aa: ASSYSVGTGVTEAF
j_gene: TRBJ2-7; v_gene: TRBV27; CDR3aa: ASGLRGGSYEQY
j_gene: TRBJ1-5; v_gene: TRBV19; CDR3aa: ASSRGTGTWGNQPQH
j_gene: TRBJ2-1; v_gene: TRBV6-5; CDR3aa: ASRRDRGHYNEQF
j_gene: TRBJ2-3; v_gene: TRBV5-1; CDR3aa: ASSPGETTDTQY
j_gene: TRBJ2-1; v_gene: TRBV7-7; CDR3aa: ASSLDSGSSYNEQF
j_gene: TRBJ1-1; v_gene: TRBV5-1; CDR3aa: ASSLQAGDMNTEAF
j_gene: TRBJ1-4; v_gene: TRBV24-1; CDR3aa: ATSDRGEKLF
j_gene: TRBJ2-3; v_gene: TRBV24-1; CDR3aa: ATSDAGEEDTQY